This TCR beta chain was sequenced in a study of memory CD4+ T cells and cytomegalovirus serostatus. About the study: Of the healthy Belgian adults, fewer than 10 were CMV seropositive and 24 seronegative. Study-wide results and limits: CD4+ memory repertoires contained about 40% of the roughly 160 reported CMV TCRbeta sequences.

Notes on this clone: Its antigen is as yet unknown.

The sort gate was single viable CD3+CD4+CD8-CD45RO+ cells for memory CD4+ T cells. Per the authors' pipeline: Out-of-frame sequences were removed, leaving 2 million to 2.5 million distinct TCRbeta sequences. The method was immunoSEQ multiplex PCR; TCRdb's version includes in-frame clones alone and lacks a portion of them. Clone size and V and J calls were adopted from that table, with D and trimming inferred from the DNA. The sample has 50,000 to 65,000 clones, around 78% seen once. The CDR3 contains 18 residues. The V segment lost 2 bases and the J segment 4 bases; nucleotides outside the gene matches: 12. Germline CDR1 SGHAT, CDR2 FQDESV (reference sequence).

The sequenced sample was memory CD4+ T cells from blood. The sequence derives from an adult in good health and CMV-seronegative. The chain links TRBV11-1 to TRBJ2-3, with TRBD2 matching 10 bases. The CDR3 sequence is CASSLRVPAGGYADTQYF. DNA for the CDR3: TGTGCCAGCAGCTTAAGGGTCCCAGCGGGGGGGTATGCAGATACGCAGTATTTT.